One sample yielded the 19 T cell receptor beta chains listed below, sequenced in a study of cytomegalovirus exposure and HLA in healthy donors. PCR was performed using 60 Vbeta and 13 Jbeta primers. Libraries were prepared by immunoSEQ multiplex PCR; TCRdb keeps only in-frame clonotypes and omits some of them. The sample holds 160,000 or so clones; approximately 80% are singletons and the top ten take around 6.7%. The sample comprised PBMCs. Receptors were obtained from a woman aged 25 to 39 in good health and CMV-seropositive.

In nucleotides, the CDR3 is TGCAGCGTTGTGGGGGGTACCTTC. This translates into CSVVGGTF. V is TRBV29-1 and J is TRBJ1-2, with D perhaps matching TRBD1 (5 bases). V dropped 4 bases and J dropped 14 bases, with 8 bases sitting between them. Germline V CDR1 and CDR2: SQVTM, ANQGSEA. There are 8 residues in the CDR3.

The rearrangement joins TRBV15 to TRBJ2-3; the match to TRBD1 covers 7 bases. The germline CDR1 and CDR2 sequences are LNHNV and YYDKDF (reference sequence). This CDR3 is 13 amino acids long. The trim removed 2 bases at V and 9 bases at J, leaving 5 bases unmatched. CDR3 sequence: CATSRSTGETQYF. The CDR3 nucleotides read TGTGCCACCAGCAGAAGTACAGGGGAAACGCAGTATTTT.

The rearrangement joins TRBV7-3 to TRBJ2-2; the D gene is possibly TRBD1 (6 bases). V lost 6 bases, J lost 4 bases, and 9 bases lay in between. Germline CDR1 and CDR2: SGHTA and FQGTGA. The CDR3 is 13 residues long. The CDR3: CASRGATTGELFF. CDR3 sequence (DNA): TGTGCCAGCAGGGGGGCCACCACCGGGGAGCTGTTTTTT.

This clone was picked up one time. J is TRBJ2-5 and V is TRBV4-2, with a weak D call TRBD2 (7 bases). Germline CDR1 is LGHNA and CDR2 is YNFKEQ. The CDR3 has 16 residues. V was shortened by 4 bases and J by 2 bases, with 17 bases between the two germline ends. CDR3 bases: TGTGCCAGCAGCCGGGGGCGAGCGGGGCGGCAAGAGACCCAGTACTTC. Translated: CASSRGRAGRQETQYF.

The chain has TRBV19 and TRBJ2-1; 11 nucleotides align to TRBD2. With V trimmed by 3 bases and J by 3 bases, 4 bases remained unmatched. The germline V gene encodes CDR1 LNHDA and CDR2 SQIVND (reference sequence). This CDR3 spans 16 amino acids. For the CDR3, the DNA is TGTGCCAGTAGTATGGGGCTAGCGGGGGGCTACAATGAGCAGTTCTTC. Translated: CASSMGLAGGYNEQFF.

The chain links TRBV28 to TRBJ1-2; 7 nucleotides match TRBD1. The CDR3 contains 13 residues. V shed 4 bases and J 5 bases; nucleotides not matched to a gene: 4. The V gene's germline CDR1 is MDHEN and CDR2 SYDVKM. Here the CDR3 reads CASSSQGVYGYTF. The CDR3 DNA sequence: TGTGCCAGCAGTTCGCAGGGGGTTTATGGCTACACCTTC.

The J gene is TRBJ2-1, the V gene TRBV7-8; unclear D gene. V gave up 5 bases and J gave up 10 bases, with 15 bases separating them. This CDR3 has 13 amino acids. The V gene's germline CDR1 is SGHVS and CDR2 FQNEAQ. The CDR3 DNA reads TGTGCCAGCAGCCCCCTAATGACACGGGAGCAGTTCTTC. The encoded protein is CASSPLMTREQFF.

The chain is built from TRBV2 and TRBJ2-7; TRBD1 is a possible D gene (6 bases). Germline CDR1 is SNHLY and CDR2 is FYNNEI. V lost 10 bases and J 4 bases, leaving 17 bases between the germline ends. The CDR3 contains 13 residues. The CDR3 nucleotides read TGTGCCATAGGGACAAGTAGAAGGTACGAGCAGTACTTC. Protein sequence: CAIGTSRRYEQYF.

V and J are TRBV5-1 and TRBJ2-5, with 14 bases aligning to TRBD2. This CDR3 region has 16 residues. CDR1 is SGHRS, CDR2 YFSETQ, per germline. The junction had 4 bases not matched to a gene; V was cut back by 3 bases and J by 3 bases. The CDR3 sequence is CASSWQGLAGEETQYF. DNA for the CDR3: TGCGCCAGCAGCTGGCAGGGACTAGCGGGGGAAGAGACCCAGTACTTC.

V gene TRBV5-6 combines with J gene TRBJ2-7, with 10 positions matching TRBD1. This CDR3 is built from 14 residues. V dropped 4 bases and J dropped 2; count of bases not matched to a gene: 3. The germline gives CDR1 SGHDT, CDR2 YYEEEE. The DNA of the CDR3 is TGTGCCAGCAGCCCCGGGACAGGGGCCTACGAGCAGTACTTC. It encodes CASSPGTGAYEQYF.

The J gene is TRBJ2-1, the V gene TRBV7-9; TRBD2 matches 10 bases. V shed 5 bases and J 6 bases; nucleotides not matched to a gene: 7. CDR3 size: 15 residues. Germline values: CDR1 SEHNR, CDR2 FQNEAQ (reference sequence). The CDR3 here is CASSTLAGALNEQFF. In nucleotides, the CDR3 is TGTGCCAGCAGCACCCTAGCGGGGGCCCTCAATGAGCAGTTCTTC.

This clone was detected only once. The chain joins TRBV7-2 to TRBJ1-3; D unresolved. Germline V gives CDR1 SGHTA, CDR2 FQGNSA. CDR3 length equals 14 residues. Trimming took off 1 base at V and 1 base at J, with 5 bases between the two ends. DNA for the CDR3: TGTGCCAGCAGCTTAGTCGCGTCTGGAAACACCATATATTTT. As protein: CASSLVASGNTIYF.

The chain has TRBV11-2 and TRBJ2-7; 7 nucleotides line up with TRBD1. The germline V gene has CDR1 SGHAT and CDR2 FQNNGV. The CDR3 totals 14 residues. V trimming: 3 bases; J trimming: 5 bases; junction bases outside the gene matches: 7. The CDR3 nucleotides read TGTGCCAGCAGCTTTCTAAGGGGGCATAACGAGCAGTACTTC. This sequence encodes CASSFLRGHNEQYF. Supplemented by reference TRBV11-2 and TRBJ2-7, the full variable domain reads EAGVAQSPRYKIIEKRQSVAFWCNPISGHATLYWYQQILGQGPKLLIQFQNNGVVDDSQLPKDRFSAERLKGVDSTLKIQPAKLEDSAVYLCASSFLRGHNEQYFGPGTRLTVT.

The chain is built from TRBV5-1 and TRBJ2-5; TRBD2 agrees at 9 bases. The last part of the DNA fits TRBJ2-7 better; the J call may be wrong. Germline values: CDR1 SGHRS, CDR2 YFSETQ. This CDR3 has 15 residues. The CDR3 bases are TGCGCCAGCAGCTTGCTGGGCGGGGGGGCAGGCGAGCAGTACTTC. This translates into CASSLLGGGAGEQYF.

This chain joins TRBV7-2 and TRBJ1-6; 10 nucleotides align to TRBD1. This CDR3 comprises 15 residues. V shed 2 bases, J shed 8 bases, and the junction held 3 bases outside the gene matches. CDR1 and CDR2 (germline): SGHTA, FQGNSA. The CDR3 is CASSLRTGGYSPLHF. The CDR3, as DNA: TGTGCCAGCAGCTTACGGACAGGGGGTTATTCACCCCTCCACTTT.

CDR3 region: CASSFGRGVRYNEQFF. The CDR3 coding sequence is TGTGCCAGCAGCTTCGGCCGGGGGGTCAGGTACAATGAGCAGTTCTTC. The chain links TRBV7-2 to TRBJ2-1; 7 bases line up with TRBD2. The CDR3 totals 16 residues. Germline lookup yields CDR1 SGHTA and CDR2 FQGNSA. J gave up 4 bases and V 3 bases, and 9 bases lay outside the gene matches.

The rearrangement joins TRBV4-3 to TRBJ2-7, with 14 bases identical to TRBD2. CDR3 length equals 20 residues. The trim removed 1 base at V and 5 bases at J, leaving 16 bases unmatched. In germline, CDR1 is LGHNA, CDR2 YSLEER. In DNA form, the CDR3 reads TGCGCCAGCAGCCAAGCTCCCTCCGGGACTAGCGGGGGAATTGGCGACGAGCAGTACTTC. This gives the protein CASSQAPSGTSGGIGDEQYF.

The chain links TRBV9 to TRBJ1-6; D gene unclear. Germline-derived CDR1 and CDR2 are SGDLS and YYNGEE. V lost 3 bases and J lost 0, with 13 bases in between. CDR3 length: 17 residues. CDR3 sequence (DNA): TGTGCCAGCAGCGCTTCCCTATCGAGCTCCTATAATTCACCCCTCCACTTT. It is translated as CASSASLSSSYNSPLHF.

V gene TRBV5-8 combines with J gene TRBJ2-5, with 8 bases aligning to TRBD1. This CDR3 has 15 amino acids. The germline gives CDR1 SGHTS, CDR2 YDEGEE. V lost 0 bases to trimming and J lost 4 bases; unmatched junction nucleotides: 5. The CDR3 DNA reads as TGTGCCAGCAGCTTGGGTCAGGGGGCATTAGAGACCCAGTACTTC. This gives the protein CASSLGQGALETQYF.